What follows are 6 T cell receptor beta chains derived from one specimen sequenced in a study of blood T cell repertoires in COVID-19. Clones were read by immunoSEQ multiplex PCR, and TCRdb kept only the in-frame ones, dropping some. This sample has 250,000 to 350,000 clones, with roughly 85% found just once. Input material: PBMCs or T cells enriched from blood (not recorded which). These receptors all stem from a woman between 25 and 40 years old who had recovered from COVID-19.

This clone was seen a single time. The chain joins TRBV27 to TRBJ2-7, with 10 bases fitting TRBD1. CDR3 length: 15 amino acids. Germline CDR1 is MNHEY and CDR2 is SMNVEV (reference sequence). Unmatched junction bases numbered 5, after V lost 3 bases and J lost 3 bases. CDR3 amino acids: CASSFKGTGVYEQYF. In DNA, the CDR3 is TGTGCCAGCAGTTTTAAGGGGACAGGGGTCTACGAGCAGTACTTC.

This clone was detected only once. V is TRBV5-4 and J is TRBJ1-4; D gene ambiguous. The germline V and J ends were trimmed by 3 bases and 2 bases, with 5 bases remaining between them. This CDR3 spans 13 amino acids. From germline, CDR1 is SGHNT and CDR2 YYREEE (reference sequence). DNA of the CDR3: TGTGCCAGCAGCTCTCCCACTAATGAAAAACTGTTTTTT. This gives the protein CASSSPTNEKLFF.

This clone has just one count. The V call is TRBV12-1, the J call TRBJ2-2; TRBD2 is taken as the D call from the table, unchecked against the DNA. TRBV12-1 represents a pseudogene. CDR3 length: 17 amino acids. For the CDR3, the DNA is TGTGCCAGCAGCTCCCGCTCGGGCGGGGCTAACACCGGGGAGCTGTTTTTT. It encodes CASSSRSGGANTGELFF.

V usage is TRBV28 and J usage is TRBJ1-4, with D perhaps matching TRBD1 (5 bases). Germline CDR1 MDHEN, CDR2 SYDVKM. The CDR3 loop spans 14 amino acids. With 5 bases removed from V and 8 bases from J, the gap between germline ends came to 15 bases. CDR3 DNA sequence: TGTGCCAGCAGTCCAAGGGCCCGGGGGGAAAAACTGTTTTTT. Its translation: CASSPRARGEKLFF.

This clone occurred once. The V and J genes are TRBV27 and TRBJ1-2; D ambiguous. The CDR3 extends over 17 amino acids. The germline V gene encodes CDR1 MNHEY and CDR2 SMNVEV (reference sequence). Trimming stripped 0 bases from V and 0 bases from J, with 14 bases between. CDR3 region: CASSLSSGGVSNYGYTF. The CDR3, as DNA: TGTGCCAGCAGTTTATCGAGTGGTGGAGTCTCTAACTATGGCTACACCTTC.

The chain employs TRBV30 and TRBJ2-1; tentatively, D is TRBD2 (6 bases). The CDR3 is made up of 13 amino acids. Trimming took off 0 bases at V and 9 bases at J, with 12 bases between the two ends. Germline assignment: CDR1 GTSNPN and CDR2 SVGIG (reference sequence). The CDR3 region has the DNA TGTGCCTGGAGTGTACGGCGGGACGGTGAGCAGTTCTTC. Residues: CAWSVRRDGEQFF.